The TCR beta chain described here comes from a study of T cells in Graves' hyperthyroidism and ophthalmopathy. Points from the study as a whole: Expanded thyroid clonotypes (above 0.001) were mostly also found in blood.

In this sample, this clonotype turned up many times. Its antigen is unknown. For the diagnoses, clinical symptoms, serum thyroxine and TRAb, thyroid ultrasound and orbital computed tomography were used. RNA transcripts yielded amplified TCR beta CDR3 regions. The TCR CDR3 first-round RT-PCR relied on the HTBI primer set. Each CDR3 protein gets one entry after TCRdb re-called the multiplex PCR reads with MiXCR. The sample shows around 600,000 distinct CDR3 sequences, 13% to 15% of them seen only once. The TCR was taken from a woman under 30 with Graves' ophthalmopathy. Sequenced: blood.

The CDR3 sequence: CASSSSFRVTGANQETQYF. In nucleotides, the CDR3 is TGTGCCAGCAGTTCCTCGTTCAGGGTAACAGGGGCGAACCAAGAGACCCAGTACTTC. The rearrangement links TRBV27 to TRBJ2-5, with TRBD1 matching over 7 bases. Per the germline V gene, CDR1 is MNHEY and CDR2 is SMNVEV (reference sequence). V lost 4 bases to trimming and J lost 0 bases; unmatched junction nucleotides: 17. This CDR3 region has 19 residues.